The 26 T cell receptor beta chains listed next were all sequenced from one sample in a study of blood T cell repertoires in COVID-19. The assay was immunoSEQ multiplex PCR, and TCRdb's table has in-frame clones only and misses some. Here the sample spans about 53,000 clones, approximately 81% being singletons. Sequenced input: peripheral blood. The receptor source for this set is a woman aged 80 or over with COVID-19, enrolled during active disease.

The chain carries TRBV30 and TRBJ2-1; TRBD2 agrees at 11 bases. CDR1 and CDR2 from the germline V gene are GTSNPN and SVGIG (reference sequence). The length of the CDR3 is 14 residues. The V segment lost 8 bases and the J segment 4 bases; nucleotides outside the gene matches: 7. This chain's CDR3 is CARGSGRGYNEQFF. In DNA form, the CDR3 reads TGTGCCCGCGGTAGCGGGAGGGGTTACAATGAGCAGTTCTTC.

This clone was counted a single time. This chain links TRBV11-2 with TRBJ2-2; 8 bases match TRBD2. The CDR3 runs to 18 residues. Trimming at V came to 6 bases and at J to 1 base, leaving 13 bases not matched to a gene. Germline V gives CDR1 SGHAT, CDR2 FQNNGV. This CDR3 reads CASRSGSFSGRNTGELFF. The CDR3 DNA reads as TGTGCCAGCAGATCGGGTTCCTTCAGCGGGAGGAACACCGGGGAGCTGTTTTTT.

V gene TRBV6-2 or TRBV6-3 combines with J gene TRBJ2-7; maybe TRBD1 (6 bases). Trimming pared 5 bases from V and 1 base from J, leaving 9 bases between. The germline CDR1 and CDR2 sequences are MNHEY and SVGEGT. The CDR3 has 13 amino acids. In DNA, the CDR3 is TGTGCCAGCAGTCACGGACAGTCCTACGAGCAGTACTTC. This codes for CASSHGQSYEQYF.

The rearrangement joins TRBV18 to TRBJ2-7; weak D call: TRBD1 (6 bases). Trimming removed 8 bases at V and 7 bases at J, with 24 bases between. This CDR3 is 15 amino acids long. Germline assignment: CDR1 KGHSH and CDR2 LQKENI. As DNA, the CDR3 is TGTGCCAGCACCCTAAGTCGGACAGTCCCAGGAGAGCAGTACTTC. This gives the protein CASTLSRTVPGEQYF.

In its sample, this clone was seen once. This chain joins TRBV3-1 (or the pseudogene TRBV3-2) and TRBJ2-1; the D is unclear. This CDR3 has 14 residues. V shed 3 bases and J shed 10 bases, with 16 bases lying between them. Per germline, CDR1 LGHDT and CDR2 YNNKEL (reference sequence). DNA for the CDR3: TGTGCCAGCAGCCAGGGCAGCTTGAATGTGGAGCAGTTCTTC. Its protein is CASSQGSLNVEQFF.

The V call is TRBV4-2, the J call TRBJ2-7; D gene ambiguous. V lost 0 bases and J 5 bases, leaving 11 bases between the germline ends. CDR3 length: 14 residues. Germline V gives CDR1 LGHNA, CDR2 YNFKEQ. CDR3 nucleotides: TGTGCCAGCAGCCAAGATGTCCGCGATAACGAGCAGTACTTC. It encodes CASSQDVRDNEQYF.

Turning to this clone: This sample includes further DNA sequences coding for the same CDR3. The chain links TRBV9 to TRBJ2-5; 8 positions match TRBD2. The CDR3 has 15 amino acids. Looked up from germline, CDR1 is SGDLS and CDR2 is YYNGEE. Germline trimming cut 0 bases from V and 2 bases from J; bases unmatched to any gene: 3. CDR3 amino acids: CASSVVTGGQETQYF. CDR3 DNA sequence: TGTGCCAGCAGCGTAGTGACGGGGGGGCAAGAGACCCAGTACTTC.

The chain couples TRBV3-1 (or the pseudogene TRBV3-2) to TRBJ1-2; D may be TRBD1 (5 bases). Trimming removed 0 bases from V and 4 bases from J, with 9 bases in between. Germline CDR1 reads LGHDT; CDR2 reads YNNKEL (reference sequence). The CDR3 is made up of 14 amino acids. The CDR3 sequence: CASSQDLTGYGYTF. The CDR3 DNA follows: TGTGCCAGCAGCCAAGATCTAACAGGCTATGGCTACACCTTC.

In nucleotides, the CDR3 is TGTGCCAGCAGCGTCACGAGGGTCGGGGAGCTGTTTTTT. Protein product: CASSVTRVGELFF. The rearrangement uses TRBV9 and TRBJ2-2, with a tentative D call TRBD2 (5 bases). Between the trimmed V and J ends, which lost 2 bases and 7 bases, there was a span of 9 bases. The CDR3 is made up of 13 amino acids. Germline CDR1 is SGDLS and CDR2 is YYNGEE. Full variable domain (outside the CDR3, taken from reference TRBV9 and TRBJ2-2): DSGVTQTPKHLITATGQRVTLRCSPRSGDLSVYWYQQSLDQGLQFLIQYYNGEERAKGNILERFSAQQFPDLHSELNLSSLELGDSALYFCASSVTRVGELFFGEGSRLTVL.

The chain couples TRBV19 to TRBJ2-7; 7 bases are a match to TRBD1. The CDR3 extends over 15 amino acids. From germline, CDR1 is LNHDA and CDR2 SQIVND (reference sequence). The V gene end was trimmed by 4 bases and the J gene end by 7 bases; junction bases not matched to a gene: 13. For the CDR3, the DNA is TGTGCCAGTAGTAGGAAGGGACAGCCCGAGGGTGAGCAGTACTTC. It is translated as CASSRKGQPEGEQYF.

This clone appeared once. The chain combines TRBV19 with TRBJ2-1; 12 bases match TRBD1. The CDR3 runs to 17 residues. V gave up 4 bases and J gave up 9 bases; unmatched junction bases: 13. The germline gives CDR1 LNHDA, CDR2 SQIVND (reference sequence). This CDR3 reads CASSTPVGTGGQGEQFF. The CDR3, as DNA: TGTGCCAGTAGTACACCGGTCGGGACAGGGGGCCAAGGTGAGCAGTTCTTC.

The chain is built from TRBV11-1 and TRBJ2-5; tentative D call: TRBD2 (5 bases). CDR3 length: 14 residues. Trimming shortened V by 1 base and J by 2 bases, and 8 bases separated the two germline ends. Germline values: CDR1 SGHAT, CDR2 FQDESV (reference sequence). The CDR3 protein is CASSLVTTQETQYF. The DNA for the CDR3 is TGTGCCAGCAGCTTAGTGACTACACAAGAGACCCAGTACTTC.

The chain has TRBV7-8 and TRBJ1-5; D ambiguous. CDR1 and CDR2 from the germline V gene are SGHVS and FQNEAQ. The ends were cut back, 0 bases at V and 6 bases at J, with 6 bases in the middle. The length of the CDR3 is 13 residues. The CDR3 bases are TGTGCCAGCAGCTTAGCAGAGGGTCAGCCCCAGCATTTT. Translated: CASSLAEGQPQHF.

The CDR3 here is CAISELQGNEQFF. The DNA for the CDR3 is TGTGCCATCAGTGAGCTCCAGGGCAATGAGCAGTTCTTC. The chain is built from TRBV10-3 and TRBJ2-1, with D possibly being TRBD1 (5 bases). Germline-derived CDR1 and CDR2 are ENHRY and SYGVKD. Deletions cut 2 bases from V and 6 bases from J, with 8 bases between. The CDR3 runs to 13 residues.

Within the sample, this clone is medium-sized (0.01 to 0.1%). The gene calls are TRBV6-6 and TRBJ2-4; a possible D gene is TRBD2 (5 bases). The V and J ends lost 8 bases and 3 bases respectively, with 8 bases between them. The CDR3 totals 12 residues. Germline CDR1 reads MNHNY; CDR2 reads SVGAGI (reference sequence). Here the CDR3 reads CASEGDKNIQYF. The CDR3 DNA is TGTGCCAGCGAGGGTGACAAAAACATTCAGTACTTC.

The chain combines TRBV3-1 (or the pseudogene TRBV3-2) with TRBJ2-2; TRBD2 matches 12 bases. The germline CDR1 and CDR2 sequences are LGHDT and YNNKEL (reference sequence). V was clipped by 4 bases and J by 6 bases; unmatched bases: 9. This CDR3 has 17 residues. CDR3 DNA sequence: TGTGCCAGCAGCCTTCGACGGACTAGCGGGAATTCCGGGGAGCTGTTTTTT. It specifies CASSLRRTSGNSGELFF.

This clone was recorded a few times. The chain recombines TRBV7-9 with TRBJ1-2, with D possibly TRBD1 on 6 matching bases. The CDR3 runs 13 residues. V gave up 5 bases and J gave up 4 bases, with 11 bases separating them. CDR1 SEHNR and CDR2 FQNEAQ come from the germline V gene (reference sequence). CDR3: CASSPSGAYGYTF. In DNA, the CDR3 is TGTGCCAGCAGCCCCTCAGGGGCCTATGGCTACACCTTC.

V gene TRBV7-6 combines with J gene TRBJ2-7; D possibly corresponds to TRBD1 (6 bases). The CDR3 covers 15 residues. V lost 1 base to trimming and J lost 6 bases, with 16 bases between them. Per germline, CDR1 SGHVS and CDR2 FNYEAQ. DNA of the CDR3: TGTGCCAGCAGCTTAGGGACAGTCTTAACTAGCGAGCAGTACTTC. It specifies CASSLGTVLTSEQYF.

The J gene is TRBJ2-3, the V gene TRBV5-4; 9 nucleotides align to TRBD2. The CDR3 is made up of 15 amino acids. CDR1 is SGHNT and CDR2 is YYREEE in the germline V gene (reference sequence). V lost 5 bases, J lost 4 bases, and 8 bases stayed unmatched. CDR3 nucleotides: TGTGCCAGCAGTCAACCGGGACTAGCCCCAGATACGCAGTATTTT. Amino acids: CASSQPGLAPDTQYF.

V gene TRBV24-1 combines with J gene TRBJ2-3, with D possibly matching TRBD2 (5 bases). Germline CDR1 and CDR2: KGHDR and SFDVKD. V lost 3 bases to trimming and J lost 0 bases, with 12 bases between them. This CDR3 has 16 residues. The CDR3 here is CATSDRGIRSTDTQYF. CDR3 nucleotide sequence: TGTGCCACCAGTGATAGAGGGATCCGGAGCACAGATACGCAGTATTTT.

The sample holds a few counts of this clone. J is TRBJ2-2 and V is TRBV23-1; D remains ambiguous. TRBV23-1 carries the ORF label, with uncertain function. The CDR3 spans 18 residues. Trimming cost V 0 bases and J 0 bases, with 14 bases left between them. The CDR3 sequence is CASSQSAASVPNTGELFF. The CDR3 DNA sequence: TGCGCCAGCAGTCAATCGGCAGCGTCGGTTCCGAACACCGGGGAGCTGTTTTTT.

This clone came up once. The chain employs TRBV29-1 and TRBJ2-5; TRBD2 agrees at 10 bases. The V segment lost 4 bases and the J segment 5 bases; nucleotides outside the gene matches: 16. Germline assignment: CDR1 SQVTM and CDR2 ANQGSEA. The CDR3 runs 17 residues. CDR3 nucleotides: TGCAGCGTTGGACCCCCCCTGGCTAGCGGGAGTTTGGAGACCCAGTACTTC. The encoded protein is CSVGPPLASGSLETQYF. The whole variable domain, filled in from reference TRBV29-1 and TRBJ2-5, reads SAVISQKPSRDICQRGTSLTIQCQVDSQVTMMFWYRQQPGQSLTLIATANQGSEATYESGFVIDKFPISRPNLTFSTLTVSNMSPEDSSIYLCSVGPPLASGSLETQYFGPGTRLLVL.

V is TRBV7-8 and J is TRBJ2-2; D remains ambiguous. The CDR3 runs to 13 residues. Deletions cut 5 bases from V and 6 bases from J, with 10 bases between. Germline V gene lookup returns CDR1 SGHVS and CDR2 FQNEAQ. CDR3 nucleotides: TGTGCCAGCAGCCCCCAGCGTGCCGGGGAGCTGTTTTTT. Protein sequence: CASSPQRAGELFF.

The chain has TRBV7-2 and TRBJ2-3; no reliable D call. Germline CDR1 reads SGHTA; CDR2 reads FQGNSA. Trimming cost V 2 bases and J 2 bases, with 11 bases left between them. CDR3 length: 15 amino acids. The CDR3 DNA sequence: TGTGCCAGCAGCTTACAGGCTCCGTCCACAGATACGCAGTATTTT. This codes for CASSLQAPSTDTQYF. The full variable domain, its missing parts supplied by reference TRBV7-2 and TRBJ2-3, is GAGVSQSPSNKVTEKGKDVELRCDPISGHTALYWYRQSLGQGLEFLIYFQGNSAPDKSGLPSDRFSAERTGGSVSTLTIQRTQQEDSAVYLCASSLQAPSTDTQYFGPGTRLTVL.

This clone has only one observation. The CDR3 DNA sequence: TGTGCCAGCAGCTTACTCCAGACTAGCGTGAACACCGGGGAGCTGTTTTTT. Its protein is CASSLLQTSVNTGELFF. The J gene is TRBJ2-2, the V gene TRBV7-9; TRBD2 aligns across 8 bases. CDR1 and CDR2 (germline): SEHNR, FQNEAQ (reference sequence). There are 17 residues in the CDR3. V trimming: 2 bases; J trimming: 1 base; junction bases outside the gene matches: 6. Drawing the rest from reference TRBV7-9 and TRBJ2-2, the complete variable domain is DTGVSQNPRHKITKRGQNVTFRCDPISEHNRLYWYRQTLGQGPEFLTYFQNEAQLEKSRLLSDRFSAERPKGSFSTLEIQRTEQGDSAMYLCASSLLQTSVNTGELFFGEGSRLTVL.

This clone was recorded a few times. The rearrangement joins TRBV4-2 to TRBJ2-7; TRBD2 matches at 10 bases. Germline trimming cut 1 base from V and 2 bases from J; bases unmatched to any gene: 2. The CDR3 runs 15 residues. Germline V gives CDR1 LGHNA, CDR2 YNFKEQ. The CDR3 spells CASSQGTSGAYEQYF. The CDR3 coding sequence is TGTGCCAGCAGCCAAGGCACTAGCGGGGCCTACGAGCAGTACTTC.